The next 9 T cell receptor beta chains were all read from a single sample in a study of cytomegalovirus exposure and HLA in healthy donors (dated by TCRdb to about 2017). The library was obtained by the immunoSEQ multiplex PCR assay. For the multiplex PCR, a mixture combining 60 forward primers for TCR Vbeta segments and 13 reverse primers for TCR Jbeta segments was used. TCRdb took over this immuneACCESS table, retaining in-frame rearrangements with V and J assigned. Such tables are incomplete; in checked studies, under half of the missing clones stem from an unresolved V gene, and the remainder is unexplained. The sample records approximately 120,000 clones, roughly 70% of which are singletons. The ten largest clones take up approximately 3.9% of the sample. The sequenced sample was PBMCs. The receptors were gathered from a man aged 35 to 55 in good health and CMV-seropositive.

The chain uses TRBV6-6 and TRBJ1-2, with 10 bases matching TRBD1. The trim removed 6 bases at V and 7 bases at J, leaving 5 bases unmatched. Germline V gives CDR1 MNHNY, CDR2 SVGAGI (reference sequence). The CDR3 is 13 residues long. CDR3 bases: TGTGCCAGCAGCCTGGGACAGGGGAGTGGCTACACCTTC. Protein product: CASSLGQGSGYTF.

This rearrangement joins TRBV21-1 to TRBJ1-4. TRBV21-1 is a pseudogene locus. The CDR3 sequence is 13 residues long. CDR3 bases: TGTGCCAGCAGCAACTCCCCGGGAGAAAAACTGTTTTTT. Encoded protein: CASSNSPGEKLFF.

The genes are TRBV2 and TRBJ1-5; 8 bases line up with TRBD1. Germline CDR1 SNHLY, CDR2 FYNNEI. This CDR3 has 14 amino acids. Trimming at V came to 5 bases and at J to 5 bases, leaving 5 bases not matched to a gene. The CDR3 spells CASSTDRGYQPQHF. CDR3 nucleotides: TGTGCCAGCAGTACCGACAGGGGCTATCAGCCCCAGCATTTT.

This chain's CDR3 is CASSQCQNETYNEQFF. The CDR3 nucleotides read TGCGCCAGCAGTCAGTGTCAGAACGAAACCTACAATGAGCAGTTCTTC. The chain links TRBV23-1 to TRBJ2-1; D is ambiguous. TRBV23-1 is an ORF for which the function is uncertain. Trimming stripped 3 bases from V and 2 bases from J, with 14 bases between. This CDR3 region has 16 residues.

As to this clone: At the DNA level, this CDR3 is encoded by other sequences in the same sample as well. The rearrangement links TRBV25-1 to TRBJ1-1, with D perhaps TRBD1 (5 bases). Germline CDR1 is MGHDK and CDR2 is SYGVNS. Trimming shortened V by 7 bases and J by 8 bases, and 14 bases separated the two germline ends. This CDR3 is built from 12 residues. CDR3 protein: CASTGRGAEAFF. CDR3 coding DNA: TGTGCCAGCACTGGGAGGGGAGCCGAAGCTTTCTTT.

This chain links TRBV7-3 with TRBJ1-1, with a possible D match to TRBD1 (6 bases). The length of the CDR3 is 14 residues. CDR1 SGHTA and CDR2 FQGTGA come from the germline V gene. V was shortened by 1 base and J by 1 base, with 7 bases between the two germline ends. The DNA for the CDR3 is TGTGCCAGCAGCTTAAGGGGACAGAACACTGAAGCTTTCTTT. Encoded protein: CASSLRGQNTEAFF.

As regards this clone: This CDR3 is also generated by other DNA sequences in the sample. The rearrangement links TRBV5-6 to TRBJ1-1, with D maybe TRBD1 (6 bases). CDR1 is SGHDT and CDR2 is YYEEEE in the germline V gene. This CDR3 is built from 13 residues. Trimming cost V 2 bases and J 4 bases, with 9 bases left between them. CDR3 protein: CASSLLQGTEAFF. The DNA for the CDR3 is TGTGCCAGCAGCTTATTACAGGGCACTGAAGCTTTCTTT. The whole variable domain, filled in from reference TRBV5-6 and TRBJ1-1, reads DAGVTQSPTHLIKTRGQQVTLRCSPKSGHDTVSWYQQALGQGPQFIFQYYEEEERQRGNFPDRFSGHQFPNYSSELNVNALLLGDSALYLCASSLLQGTEAFFGQGTRLTVV.

The chain is built from TRBV5-8 and TRBJ2-5; 11 positions match TRBD2. The CDR3 contains 17 residues. Germline V gives CDR1 SGHTS, CDR2 YDEGEE. Trimming cost V 0 bases and J 5 bases; bases outside gene matches: 9. The CDR3 protein is CASSLGLAGRVQETQYF. The CDR3 DNA follows: TGTGCCAGCAGCTTGGGACTAGCGGGAAGAGTACAGGAGACCCAGTACTTC.

The chain uses TRBV18 and TRBJ2-7; D call uncertain. Germline CDR1 reads KGHSH; CDR2 reads LQKENI. The CDR3 sequence is 14 residues long. V gave up 1 base and J gave up 1 base, with 8 bases separating them. The CDR3: CASSPQYSSYEQYF. The CDR3 nucleotides are TGTGCCAGCTCACCACAGTACAGTTCCTACGAGCAGTACTTC.